The 30 T cell receptor beta chains given below trace back to one sample, sequenced in a study of cytomegalovirus exposure and HLA in healthy donors. Use of 60 Vbeta and 13 Jbeta primers characterized the PCR. Libraries were prepared by immunoSEQ multiplex PCR; TCRdb keeps only in-frame clonotypes and omits some of them. Of around 120,000 clones listed, around 74% are singletons. Sequencing used PBMCs. These TCRs come from a woman under 30 in good health and CMV-seronegative.

The gene calls are TRBV28 and TRBJ1-1, with D unresolved. The V end was cut by 5 bases, the J end by 3 bases, with 13 bases between. The CDR3 extends over 14 amino acids. The V gene's germline CDR1 is MDHEN and CDR2 SYDVKM. For the CDR3, the DNA is TGTGCCAGCAGTCTTCCAGGAGGATACACTGAAGCTTTCTTT. Translated: CASSLPGGYTEAFF.

This clone was observed a handful of times. The rearrangement uses TRBV2 and TRBJ2-2; TRBD2 is a possible D gene (5 bases). CDR3 size: 15 residues. The V end lost 6 bases, the J end lost 5 bases, and 16 bases lay between the germline ends. Germline values: CDR1 SNHLY, CDR2 FYNNEI. The CDR3 bases are TGTGCCAGCAGGTCGGCGGGTGTCAGGACCGGGGAGCTGTTTTTT. It codes for CASRSAGVRTGELFF.

The gene calls are TRBV11-1 and TRBJ2-5; TRBD2 matches at 10 bases. This CDR3 has 14 amino acids. The germline V gene has CDR1 SGHAT and CDR2 FQDESV (reference sequence). Trimming took 3 bases from V and 4 from J; bases not matched to a gene: 2. CDR3 in amino acids: CASSFSSGGETQYF. The CDR3 bases are TGTGCCAGCAGCTTTTCTAGCGGGGGAGAGACCCAGTACTTC.

This clone turned up a few times. The chain recombines TRBV5-3 with TRBJ1-2, with D unclear. TRBV5-3 is noted as an ORF with a role that remains uncertain. V was clipped by 2 bases and J by 5 bases, with 7 bases between them. This CDR3 comprises 12 residues. DNA of the CDR3: TGTGCCAGAAGCTTAAGAGGTTATGGCTACACCTTC. It yields the protein CARSLRGYGYTF.

The chain couples TRBV28 to TRBJ1-4, with D hard to call. The CDR3 totals 12 residues. CDR1 and CDR2 from the germline V gene are MDHEN and SYDVKM. Trimming took 6 bases from V and 7 from J, leaving 9 bases between them. The CDR3 coding sequence is TGTGCCAGCAGCAGAGGAATTGAAAAACTGTTTTTT. This gives the protein CASSRGIEKLFF. Full variable domain (rest looked up from reference TRBV28 and TRBJ1-4): DVKVTQSSRYLVKRTGEKVFLECVQDMDHENMFWYRQDPGLGLRLIYFSYDVKMKEKGDIPEGYSVSREKKERFSLILESASTNQTSMYLCASSRGIEKLFFGSGTQLSVL.

This chain uses TRBV4-2 with TRBJ2-5; no clear D. Between the trimmed V and J ends, which lost 5 bases and 4 bases, there was a span of 5 bases. The CDR3 contains 11 residues. The V gene's germline CDR1 is LGHNA and CDR2 YNFKEQ. The DNA of the CDR3 is TGTGCCAGCAGCAACGGAGAGACCCAGTACTTC. It specifies CASSNGETQYF.

V and J are TRBV30 and TRBJ2-5, with 9 positions matching TRBD2. The germline CDR1 and CDR2 sequences are GTSNPN and SVGIG (reference sequence). V was pared by 0 bases and J by 0 bases, with 11 bases of the junction left unmatched. This CDR3 spans 18 amino acids. This chain's CDR3 is CAWSVSGLAGTYQETQYF. CDR3 nucleotides: TGTGCCTGGAGTGTAAGTGGGCTAGCGGGGACGTACCAAGAGACCCAGTACTTC. Filled out from reference TRBV30 and TRBJ2-5, the complete variable domain reads SQTIHQWPATLVQPVGSPLSLECTVEGTSNPNLYWYRQAAGRGLQLLFYSVGIGQISSEVPQNLSASRPQDRQFILSSKKLLLSDSGFYLCAWSVSGLAGTYQETQYFGPGTRLLVL.

This clone was observed a single time. This chain uses TRBV6-6 with TRBJ1-1, with 8 bases identical to TRBD1. V lost 6 bases to trimming and J lost 3 bases; unmatched junction nucleotides: 6. The CDR3 loop spans 14 amino acids. Germline V gene sequence: CDR1 MNHNY, CDR2 SVGAGI (reference sequence). CDR3 amino acids: CASRFGQGDTEAFF. CDR3 bases: TGTGCCAGCAGATTTGGACAGGGAGACACTGAAGCTTTCTTT.

This chain uses TRBV7-9 with TRBJ1-4; TRBD1 is a possible D gene (5 bases). The V end lost 3 bases, the J end lost 7 bases, and 15 bases lay between the germline ends. CDR3 length: 15 amino acids. CDR1 is SEHNR and CDR2 is FQNEAQ in the germline V gene (reference sequence). Here the CDR3 reads CASSFVSGGGEKLFF. Written as DNA, the CDR3 is TGTGCCAGCAGCTTTGTTTCGGGGGGAGGTGAAAAACTGTTTTTT.

This clone was observed a few times. V is TRBV28 and J is TRBJ1-5; 7 positions match TRBD1. This CDR3 is built from 12 residues. Germline CDR1 and CDR2: MDHEN and SYDVKM. After removal of 5 bases from V and 7 bases from J, the junction contained 2 bases not matched to a gene. The CDR3 DNA reads as TGTGCCAGCAGTCCGACAGGGCAGCCCCAGCATTTT. This encodes CASSPTGQPQHF.

This chain connects TRBV5-6 to TRBJ1-6, with 9 nucleotides matching TRBD1. The CDR3 contains 15 residues. Germline V gene sequence: CDR1 SGHDT, CDR2 YYEEEE. The V and J ends lost 4 bases and 9 bases, in that order; junction bases with no gene match: 8. DNA for the CDR3: TGTGCCAGCAGCCCGGGACAGGGATTTGCTTCACCCCTCCACTTT. Amino acids: CASSPGQGFASPLHF.

This clone showed up just once. The V gene is TRBV6-5, the J gene TRBJ1-5, with D possibly being TRBD1 (5 bases). CDR1 is MNHEY and CDR2 is SVGAGI in the germline V gene. Trimming pared 5 bases from V and 6 bases from J, leaving 14 bases between. This CDR3 is 14 amino acids long. CDR3 in amino acids: CASSLRQRGQPQHF. CDR3 DNA sequence: TGTGCCAGCAGTCTCAGACAGAGAGGTCAGCCCCAGCATTTT.

This clone was observed once. CDR3 sequence (DNA): TGTGCCAGCAGCGGGGGCCCCCGGAACACTGAAGCTTTCTTT. Protein sequence: CASSGGPRNTEAFF. V is TRBV7-8 and J is TRBJ1-1, with a tentative D call TRBD1 (6 bases). The CDR3 spans 14 residues. Germline CDR1 and CDR2: SGHVS and FQNEAQ. Trimming cost V 5 bases and J 1 base, with 11 bases left between them.

This rearrangement joins TRBV19 to TRBJ1-1; D unresolved. This CDR3 spans 14 amino acids. V was shortened by 3 bases and J by 2 bases, with 10 bases between the two germline ends. CDR1 and CDR2 (germline): LNHDA, SQIVND (reference sequence). CDR3 sequence: CASSMGLTNTEAFF. In DNA form, the CDR3 reads TGTGCCAGTAGTATGGGCCTGACAAACACTGAAGCTTTCTTT.

The chain joins TRBV27 to TRBJ2-3, with D possibly being TRBD2 (5 bases). The germline V and J ends were trimmed by 3 bases and 1 base, with 5 bases remaining between them. This CDR3 is built from 13 residues. CDR1 and CDR2 from the germline V gene are MNHEY and SMNVEV (reference sequence). CDR3 nucleotide sequence: TGTGCCAGCAGTTTGGGAGGCACAGATACGCAGTATTTT. Translated: CASSLGGTDTQYF.

This clone was counted only a few times. The CDR3 nucleotides are TGTGCCAGCCGGGGGGCCACCTACGAGCAGTACTTC. It encodes CASRGATYEQYF. This chain links TRBV7-2 with TRBJ2-7; D is perhaps TRBD2 (7 bases). V was trimmed by 8 bases and J by 2 bases, leaving 10 bases between them. Germline CDR1 is SGHTA and CDR2 is FQGNSA. The CDR3 loop spans 12 amino acids.

The chain employs TRBV6-5 and TRBJ1-1; 7 nucleotides align to TRBD1. The CDR3 extends over 15 amino acids. V trimming: 4 bases; J trimming: 5 bases; junction bases outside the gene matches: 10. Germline-derived CDR1 and CDR2 are MNHEY and SVGAGI. In nucleotides, the CDR3 is TGTGCCAGCAGTTCCCGCTCGACAGGGCGGACTGAAGCTTTCTTT. It specifies CASSSRSTGRTEAFF.

This clone was detected only a few times. The genes are TRBV19 and TRBJ1-4; 7 bases line up with TRBD1. V shed 6 bases, J shed 3 bases, and the junction held 10 bases outside the gene matches. The germline V gene has CDR1 LNHDA and CDR2 SQIVND (reference sequence). The CDR3 consists of 16 residues. CDR3 sequence (DNA): TGTGCCAGTAGCTCATTGCCGGGACAGCCTAATGAAAAACTGTTTTTT. The encoded protein is CASSSLPGQPNEKLFF.

J is TRBJ2-2 and V is TRBV9, with TRBD2 matching over 8 bases. The CDR3 runs 17 residues. The junction had 11 bases not matched to a gene; V was cut back by 0 bases and J by 7 bases. Germline lookup yields CDR1 SGDLS and CDR2 YYNGEE. This CDR3 is CASSVVPGGALSGELFF. In nucleotides, the CDR3 is TGTGCCAGCAGCGTAGTACCCGGGGGGGCCCTCAGCGGGGAGCTGTTTTTT.

The V gene is TRBV5-1, the J gene TRBJ1-1; the match to TRBD1 covers 10 bases. The germline gives CDR1 SGHRS, CDR2 YFSETQ. The CDR3 covers 14 residues. The ends lost 4 bases at V and 4 bases at J; junction bases unmatched: 4. This chain's CDR3 is CASSDRGRGTEAFF. The CDR3 DNA is TGCGCCAGCAGCGACAGGGGGCGAGGCACTGAAGCTTTCTTT.

This clone turned up a few times. The chain joins TRBV7-9 to TRBJ1-1; D may be TRBD1 (6 bases). Trimming cost V 7 bases and J 0 bases, with 9 bases left between them. CDR3 length equals 13 residues. Germline CDR1 and CDR2: SEHNR and FQNEAQ (reference sequence). CDR3 coding DNA: TGTGCCAGCAACGGACAGATGAACACTGAAGCTTTCTTT. As protein: CASNGQMNTEAFF.

This chain links TRBV2 with TRBJ2-7, with TRBD1 as a possible D gene (6 bases). The CDR3 length is 15 residues. With 5 bases removed from V and 3 bases from J, the gap between germline ends came to 17 bases. The V gene's germline CDR1 is SNHLY and CDR2 FYNNEI. CDR3 loop: CASSTGTQTDYEQYF. The CDR3 DNA reads TGTGCCAGCAGTACTGGGACACAGACTGACTACGAGCAGTACTTC.

The chain combines TRBV19 with TRBJ2-5, with 13 bases identical to TRBD2. Trimming at V came to 5 bases and at J to 5 bases, leaving 8 bases not matched to a gene. CDR1 and CDR2 from the germline V gene are LNHDA and SQIVND (reference sequence). The CDR3 sequence is 16 residues long. The CDR3 spells CASSPGLAGEVETQYF. The CDR3 nucleotides read TGTGCCAGTAGTCCCGGACTAGCGGGGGAGGTGGAGACCCAGTACTTC.

The chain combines TRBV5-1 with TRBJ2-3; 15 bases are shared with TRBD2. CDR3 length: 16 amino acids. CDR1 SGHRS and CDR2 YFSETQ come from the germline V gene. The J segment lost 11 bases and the V segment lost 3 bases, leaving 10 bases of the junction unmatched. DNA for the CDR3: TGCGCCAGCAGCTCGGGGACTAGCGGGGGGACCTTGGGGCAGTATTTT. This codes for CASSSGTSGGTLGQYF.

V gene TRBV13 combines with J gene TRBJ1-2; 8 bases align to TRBD1. Germline loops: CDR1 PRHDT, CDR2 FYEKMQ (reference sequence). J lost 3 bases, V lost 5 bases, and 5 bases had no gene match. This CDR3 comprises 14 residues. CDR3 nucleotides: TGTGCCAGCAGCCGACAGGGGTCGGACTATGGCTACACCTTC. This gives the protein CASSRQGSDYGYTF.

This clone was seen once. The chain joins TRBV2 to TRBJ1-1; TRBD1 might be the D (5 bases). The CDR3 sequence is 15 residues long. Germline CDR1 reads SNHLY; CDR2 reads FYNNEI. Trimming took 7 bases from V and 1 from J, leaving 16 bases between them. CDR3: CASIRRQRENTEAFF. The CDR3 coding sequence is TGTGCCAGCATCCGTCGACAGCGAGAGAACACTGAAGCTTTCTTT.

The chain has TRBV6-5 and TRBJ2-1, with a tentative D call TRBD1 (5 bases). V was pared by 6 bases and J by 2 bases, with 8 bases between. The CDR3 spans 13 residues. Germline CDR1 MNHEY, CDR2 SVGAGI. The DNA for the CDR3 is TGTGCCAGCAGACACAGGCCCTACAATGAGCAGTTCTTC. The encoded protein is CASRHRPYNEQFF.

The chain combines TRBV19 with TRBJ2-3; 16 bases are shared with TRBD2. The junction had 5 bases not matched to a gene; V was cut back by 8 bases and J by 6 bases. CDR1 and CDR2 (germline): LNHDA, SQIVND (reference sequence). The CDR3 has 15 residues. The CDR3 DNA follows: TGTGCCAGTGGGACTAGCGGGGGGGCCAGGGATACGCAGTATTTT. This gives the protein CASGTSGGARDTQYF. The whole variable domain, remainder taken from reference TRBV19 and TRBJ2-3, is DGGITQSPKYLFRKEGQNVTLSCEQNLNHDAMYWYRQDPGQGLRLIYYSQIVNDFQKGDIAEGYSVSREKKESFPLTVTSAQKNPTAFYLCASGTSGGARDTQYFGPGTRLTVL.

This clone was seen a handful of times. This chain uses TRBV2 with TRBJ2-7; D is perhaps TRBD2 (6 bases). This CDR3 has 14 residues. Germline V lookup: CDR1 SNHLY, CDR2 FYNNEI. V lost 11 bases and J 2 bases, leaving 19 bases between the germline ends. CDR3 loop: CAAAAGAGTYEQYF. The CDR3 nucleotides are TGTGCCGCGGCCGCCGGGGCGGGGACCTACGAGCAGTACTTC.

The chain carries TRBV2 and TRBJ2-5; 7 bases are a match to TRBD1. CDR1 and CDR2 (germline): SNHLY, FYNNEI. V shed 9 bases, J shed 5 bases, and the junction held 6 bases outside the gene matches. The CDR3 is 12 residues long. CDR3 region: CARGQSEETQYF. CDR3 DNA: TGTGCCAGGGGACAGTCCGAGGAGACCCAGTACTTC.